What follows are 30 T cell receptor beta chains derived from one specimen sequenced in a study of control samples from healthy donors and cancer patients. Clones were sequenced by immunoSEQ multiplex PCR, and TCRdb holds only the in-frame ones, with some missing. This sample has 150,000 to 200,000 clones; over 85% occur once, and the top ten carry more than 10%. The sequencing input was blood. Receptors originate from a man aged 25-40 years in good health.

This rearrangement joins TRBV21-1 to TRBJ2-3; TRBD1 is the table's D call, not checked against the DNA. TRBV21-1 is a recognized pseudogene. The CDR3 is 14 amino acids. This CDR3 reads CASSKNQSTDTQYF. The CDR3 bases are TGTGCCAGCAGCAAAAATCAAAGCACAGATACGCAGTATTTT.

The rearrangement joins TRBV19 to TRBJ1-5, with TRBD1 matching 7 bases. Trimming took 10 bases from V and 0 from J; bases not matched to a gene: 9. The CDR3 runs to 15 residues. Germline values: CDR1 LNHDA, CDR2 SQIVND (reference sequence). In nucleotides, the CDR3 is TGTGCCACGGTCCGGGACAGTTATAGCAATCAGCCCCAGCATTTT. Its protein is CATVRDSYSNQPQHF.

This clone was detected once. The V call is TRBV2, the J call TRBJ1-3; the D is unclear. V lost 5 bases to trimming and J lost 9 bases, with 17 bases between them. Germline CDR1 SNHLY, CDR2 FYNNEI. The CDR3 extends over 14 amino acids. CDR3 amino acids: CASSPSQPRSTIYF. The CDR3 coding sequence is TGTGCCAGCAGTCCCTCCCAGCCCCGGAGCACCATATATTTT. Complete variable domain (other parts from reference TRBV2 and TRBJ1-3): EPEVTQTPSHQVTQMGQEVILRCVPISNHLYFYWYRQILGQKVEFLVSFYNNEISEKSEIFDDQFSVERPDGSNFTLKIRSTKLEDSAMYFCASSPSQPRSTIYFGEGSWLTVV.

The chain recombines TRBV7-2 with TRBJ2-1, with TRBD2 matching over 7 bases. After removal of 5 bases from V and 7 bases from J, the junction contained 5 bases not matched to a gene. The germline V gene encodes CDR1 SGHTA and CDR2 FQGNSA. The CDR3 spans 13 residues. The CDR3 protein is CASSPLGRNEQFF. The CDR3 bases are TGTGCCAGCAGCCCCCTCGGGAGGAATGAGCAGTTCTTC. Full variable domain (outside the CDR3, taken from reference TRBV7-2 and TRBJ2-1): GAGVSQSPSNKVTEKGKDVELRCDPISGHTALYWYRQSLGQGLEFLIYFQGNSAPDKSGLPSDRFSAERTGGSVSTLTIQRTQQEDSAVYLCASSPLGRNEQFFGPGTRLTVL.

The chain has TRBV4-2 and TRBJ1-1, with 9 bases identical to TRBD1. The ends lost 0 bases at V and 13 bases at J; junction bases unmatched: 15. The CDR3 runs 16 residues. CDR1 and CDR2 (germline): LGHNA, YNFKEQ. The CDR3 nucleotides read TGTGCCAGCAGCCAAGATAGTGGTCGGGACAGGGCATTTGTTTTCTTT. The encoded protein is CASSQDSGRDRAFVFF.

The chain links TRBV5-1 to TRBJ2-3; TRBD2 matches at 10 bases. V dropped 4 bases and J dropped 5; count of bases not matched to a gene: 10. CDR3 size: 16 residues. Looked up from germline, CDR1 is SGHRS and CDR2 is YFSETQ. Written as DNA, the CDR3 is TGCGCCAGCAGCGCGCAAGCGGGAGGGCCTAGAGATACGCAGTATTTT. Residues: CASSAQAGGPRDTQYF.

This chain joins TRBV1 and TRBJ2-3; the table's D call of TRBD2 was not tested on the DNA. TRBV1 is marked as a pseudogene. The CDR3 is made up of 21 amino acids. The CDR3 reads CTSSHSFGRETSGRRVDTQYF. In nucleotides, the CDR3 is TGCACCAGCAGCCACTCTTTCGGTAGAGAGACTAGCGGGAGGAGGGTAGATACGCAGTATTTT.

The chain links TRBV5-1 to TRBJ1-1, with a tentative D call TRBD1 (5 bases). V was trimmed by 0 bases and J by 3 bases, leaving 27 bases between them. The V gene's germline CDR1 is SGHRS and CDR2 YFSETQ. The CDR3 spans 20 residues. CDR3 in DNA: TGCGCCAGCAGCTTGGCACGCGGAACAGGTCGTGGCCCATCGTACACTGAAGCTTTCTTT. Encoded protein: CASSLARGTGRGPSYTEAFF.

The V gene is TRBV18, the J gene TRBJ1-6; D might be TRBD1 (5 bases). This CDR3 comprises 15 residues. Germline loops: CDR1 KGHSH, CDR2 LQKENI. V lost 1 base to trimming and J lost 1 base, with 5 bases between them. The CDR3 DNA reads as TGTGCCAGCTCACCACAGGGGTCCTATAATTCACCCCTCCACTTT. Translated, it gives CASSPQGSYNSPLHF.

The CDR3 reads CASSFGNLYTGELFF. DNA of the CDR3: TGTGCCAGCAGTTTCGGGAATCTGTACACCGGGGAGCTGTTTTTT. The rearrangement joins TRBV6-2 or TRBV6-3 to TRBJ2-2, with D perhaps matching TRBD2 (5 bases). Trimming took off 4 bases at V and 3 bases at J, with 12 bases between the two ends. The CDR3 is 15 amino acids. Germline V CDR1 and CDR2: MNHEY, SVGEGT.

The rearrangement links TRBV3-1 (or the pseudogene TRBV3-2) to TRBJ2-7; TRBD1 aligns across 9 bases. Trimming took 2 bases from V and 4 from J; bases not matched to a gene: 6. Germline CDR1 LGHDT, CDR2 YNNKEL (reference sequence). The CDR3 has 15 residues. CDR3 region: CASSQTGTGLYEQYF. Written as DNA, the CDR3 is TGTGCCAGCAGCCAAACCGGGACAGGGTTGTACGAGCAGTACTTC.

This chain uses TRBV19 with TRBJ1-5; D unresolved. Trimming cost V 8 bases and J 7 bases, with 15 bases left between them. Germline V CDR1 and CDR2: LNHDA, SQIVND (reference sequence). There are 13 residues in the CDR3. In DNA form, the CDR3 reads TGTGCCAGTGGAGAGGGCATGCGACAGCCCCAGCATTTT. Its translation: CASGEGMRQPQHF. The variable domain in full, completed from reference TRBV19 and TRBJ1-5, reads DGGITQSPKYLFRKEGQNVTLSCEQNLNHDAMYWYRQDPGQGLRLIYYSQIVNDFQKGDIAEGYSVSREKKESFPLTVTSAQKNPTAFYLCASGEGMRQPQHFGDGTRLSIL.

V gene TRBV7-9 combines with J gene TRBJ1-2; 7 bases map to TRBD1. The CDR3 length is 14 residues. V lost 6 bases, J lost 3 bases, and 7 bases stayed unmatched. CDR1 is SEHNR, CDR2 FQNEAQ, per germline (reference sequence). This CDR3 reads CASSLDGTDYGYTF. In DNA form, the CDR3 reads TGTGCCAGCAGTCTTGACGGGACAGACTATGGCTACACCTTC.

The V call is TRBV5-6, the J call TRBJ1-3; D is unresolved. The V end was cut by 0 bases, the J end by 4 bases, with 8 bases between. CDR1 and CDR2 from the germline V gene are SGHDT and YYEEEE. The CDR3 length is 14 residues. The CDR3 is CASSLGSVGNTIYF. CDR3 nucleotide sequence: TGTGCCAGCAGCTTGGGTTCCGTCGGAAACACCATATATTTT.

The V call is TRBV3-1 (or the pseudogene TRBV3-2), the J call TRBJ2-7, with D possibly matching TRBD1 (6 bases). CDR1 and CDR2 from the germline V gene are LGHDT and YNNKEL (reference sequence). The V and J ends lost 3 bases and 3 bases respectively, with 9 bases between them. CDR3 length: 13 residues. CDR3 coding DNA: TGTGCCAGCAGCCACACACAGGGCTACGAGCAGTACTTC. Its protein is CASSHTQGYEQYF.

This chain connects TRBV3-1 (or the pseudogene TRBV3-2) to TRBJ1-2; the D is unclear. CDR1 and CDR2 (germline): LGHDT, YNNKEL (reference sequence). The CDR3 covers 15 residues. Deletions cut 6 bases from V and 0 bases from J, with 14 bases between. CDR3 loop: CASSPPGRPNYGYTF. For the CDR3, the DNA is TGTGCCAGCAGTCCTCCCGGGAGGCCTAACTATGGCTACACCTTC.

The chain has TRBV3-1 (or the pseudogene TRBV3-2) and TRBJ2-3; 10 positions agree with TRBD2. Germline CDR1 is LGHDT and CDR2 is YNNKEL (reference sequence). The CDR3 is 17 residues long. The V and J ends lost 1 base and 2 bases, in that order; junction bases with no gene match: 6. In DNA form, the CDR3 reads TGTGCCAGCAGCCAAGTGCCAGCGGGAGGGACCACAGATACGCAGTATTTT. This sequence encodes CASSQVPAGGTTDTQYF.

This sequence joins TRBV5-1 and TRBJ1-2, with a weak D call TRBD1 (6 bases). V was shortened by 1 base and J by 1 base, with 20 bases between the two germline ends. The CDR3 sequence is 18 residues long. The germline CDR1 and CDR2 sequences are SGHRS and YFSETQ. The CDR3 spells CASSLLLSLTGLNYGYTF. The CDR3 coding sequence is TGCGCCAGCAGCTTGTTATTATCTTTGACAGGTCTTAACTATGGCTACACCTTC. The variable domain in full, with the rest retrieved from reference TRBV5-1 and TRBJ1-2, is KAGVTQTPRYLIKTRGQQVTLSCSPISGHRSVSWYQQTPGQGLQFLFEYFSETQRNKGNFPGRFSGRQFSNSRSEMNVSTLELGDSALYLCASSLLLSLTGLNYGYTFGSGTRLTVV.

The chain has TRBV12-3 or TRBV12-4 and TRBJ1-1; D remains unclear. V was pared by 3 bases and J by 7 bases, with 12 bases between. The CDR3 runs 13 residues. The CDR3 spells CASSFSSHSEAFF. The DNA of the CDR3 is TGTGCCAGCAGTTTTTCTTCGCATAGTGAAGCTTTCTTT.

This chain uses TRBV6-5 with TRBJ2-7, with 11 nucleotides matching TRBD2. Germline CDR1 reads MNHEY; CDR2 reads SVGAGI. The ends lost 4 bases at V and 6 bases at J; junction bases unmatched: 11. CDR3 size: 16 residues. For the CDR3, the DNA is TGTGCCAGCAGTTCTTTTAGCGGGGGGGGCCTTCTCGAGCAGTACTTC. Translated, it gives CASSSFSGGGLLEQYF.

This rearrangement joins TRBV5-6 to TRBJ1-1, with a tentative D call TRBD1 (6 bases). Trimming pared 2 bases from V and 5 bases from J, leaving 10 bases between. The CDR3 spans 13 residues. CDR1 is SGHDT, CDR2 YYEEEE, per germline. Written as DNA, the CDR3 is TGTGCCAGCAGCTTAACAGGGACGACTGAAGCTTTCTTT. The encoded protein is CASSLTGTTEAFF.

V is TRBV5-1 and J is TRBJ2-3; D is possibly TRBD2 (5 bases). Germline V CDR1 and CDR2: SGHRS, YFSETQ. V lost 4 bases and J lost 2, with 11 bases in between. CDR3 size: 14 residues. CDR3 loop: CASSLRENTDTQYF. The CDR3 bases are TGCGCCAGCAGCCTGAGGGAGAACACAGATACGCAGTATTTT.

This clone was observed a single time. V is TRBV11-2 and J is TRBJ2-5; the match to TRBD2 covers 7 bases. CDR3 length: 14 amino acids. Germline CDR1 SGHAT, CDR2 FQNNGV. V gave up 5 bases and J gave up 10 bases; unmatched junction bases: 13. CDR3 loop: CASSRTSDYGDQYF. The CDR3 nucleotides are TGTGCCAGCAGCCGGACTAGTGATTACGGGGACCAGTACTTC.

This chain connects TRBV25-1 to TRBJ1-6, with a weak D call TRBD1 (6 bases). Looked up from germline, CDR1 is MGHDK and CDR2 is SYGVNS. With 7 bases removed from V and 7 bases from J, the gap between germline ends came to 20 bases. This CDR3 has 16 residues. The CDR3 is CASTDEGTGMNSPLHF. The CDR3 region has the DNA TGTGCCAGCACCGATGAGGGCACAGGGATGAATTCACCCCTCCACTTT.

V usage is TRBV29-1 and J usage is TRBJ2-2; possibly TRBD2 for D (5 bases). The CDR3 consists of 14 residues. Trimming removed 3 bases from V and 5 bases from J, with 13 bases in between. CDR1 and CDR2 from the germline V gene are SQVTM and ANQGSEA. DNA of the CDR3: TGCAGCGTTGACCCGACGGGGTATACCGGGGAGCTGTTTTTT. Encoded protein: CSVDPTGYTGELFF.

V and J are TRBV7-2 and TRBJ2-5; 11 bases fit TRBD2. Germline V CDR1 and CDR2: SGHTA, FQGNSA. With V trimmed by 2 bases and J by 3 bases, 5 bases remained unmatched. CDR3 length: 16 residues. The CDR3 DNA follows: TGTGCCAGCAGCTTACTCCGACTAGCGGGAAAAGAGACCCAGTACTTC. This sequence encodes CASSLLRLAGKETQYF.

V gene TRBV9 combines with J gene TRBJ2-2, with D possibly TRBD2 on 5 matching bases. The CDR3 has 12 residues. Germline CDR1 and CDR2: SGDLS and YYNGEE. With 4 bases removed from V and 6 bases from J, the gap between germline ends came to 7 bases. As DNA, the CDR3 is TGTGCCAGCAGCAACGGGGCCGGGGAGCTGTTTTTT. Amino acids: CASSNGAGELFF.

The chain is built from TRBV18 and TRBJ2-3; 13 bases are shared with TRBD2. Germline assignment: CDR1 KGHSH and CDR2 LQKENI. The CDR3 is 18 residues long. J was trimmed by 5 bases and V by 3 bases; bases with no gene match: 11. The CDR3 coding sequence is TGTGCCAGCTCACCCTCCTCTGGACTAGCGGGAGAAGTAGATACGCAGTATTTT. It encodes CASSPSSGLAGEVDTQYF.

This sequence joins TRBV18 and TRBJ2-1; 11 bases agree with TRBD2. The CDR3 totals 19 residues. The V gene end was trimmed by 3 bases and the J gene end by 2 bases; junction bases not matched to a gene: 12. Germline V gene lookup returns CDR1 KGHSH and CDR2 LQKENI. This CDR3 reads CASSPPGTSGIGPYNEQFF. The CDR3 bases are TGTGCCAGCTCACCCCCCGGGACTAGCGGAATAGGGCCCTACAATGAGCAGTTCTTC.

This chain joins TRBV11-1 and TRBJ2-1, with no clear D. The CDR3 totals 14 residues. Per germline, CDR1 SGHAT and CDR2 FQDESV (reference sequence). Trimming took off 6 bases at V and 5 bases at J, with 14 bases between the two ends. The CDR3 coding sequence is TGTGCCAGCAGTATTGAGCCCCGAGACAATGAGCAGTTCTTC. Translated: CASSIEPRDNEQFF.